These T cell receptor beta chains were read from a single sample in a study of cytomegalovirus exposure and HLA in healthy donors. Profiled with immunoSEQ multiplex PCR; TCRdb holds only in-frame clones, not every one. Among around 150,000 clones listed, 95% to 96% were seen once. The source material was PBMCs. The receptors were gathered from a woman under 30 in good health and CMV-seronegative. The CDR3 runs from the conserved cysteine through the conserved F or W. A D gene is named only where the DNA matches it firmly.

CDR3aa	CDR3nt	v_gene	j_gene	d_gene
CASSAPGTGFYEQYF	TGTGCCAGCAGCGCCCCCGGGACAGGGTTTTACGAGCAGTACTTC	TRBV9	TRBJ2-7	TRBD1
CASSLVLSGDYGYTF	TGTGCCAGCAGCTTAGTTTTATCCGGGGACTATGGCTACACCTTC	TRBV7-2	TRBJ1-2	-
CASRTVEKLFF	TGTGCCAGCAGGACAGTCGAAAAACTGTTTTTT	TRBV25-1	TRBJ1-4	-
CATSRPGGSPLHF	TGTGCCACCAGCAGACCCGGGGGTTCACCCCTCCACTTT	TRBV15	TRBJ1-6	-
CARERGNYGYTF	TGTGCCAGGGAAAGGGGTAACTATGGCTACACCTTC	TRBV9	TRBJ1-2	-
CAWRRLTGGGEKLFF	TGTGCCTGGAGAAGGCTGACTGGGGGAGGTGAAAAACTGTTTTTT	TRBV30	TRBJ1-4	-
CASSMTDLTYEQYF	TGTGCCAGTAGTATGACCGACTTAACCTACGAGCAGTACTTC	TRBV19	TRBJ2-7	-
CASSLTGGTSIYEQYF	TGTGCCAGCAGCTTAACCGGAGGGACGAGCATCTACGAGCAGTACTTC	TRBV7-3	TRBJ2-7	-
CASGPGTGYEQYF	TGTGCCAGCGGTCCCGGGACAGGGTACGAGCAGTACTTC	TRBV6-1	TRBJ2-7	TRBD1
CASSLGAGSGYYEQYF	TGTGCCAGCAGCTTGGGGGCAGGGTCTGGGTACTACGAGCAGTACTTC	TRBV5-8	TRBJ2-7	-
CASTPGQGAREQYF	TGTGCCAGTACCCCGGGACAGGGGGCGCGGGAGCAGTACTTC	TRBV19	TRBJ2-7	TRBD1
CASSRTGYGGGYTF	TGTGCCAGCAGTCGGACAGGTTATGGTGGTGGCTACACCTTC	TRBV25-1	TRBJ1-2	TRBD1
CASSNTGYSTDTQYF	TGTGCCAGCAGTAATACAGGGTATTCCACAGATACGCAGTATTTT	TRBV2	TRBJ2-3	-
CASSTEAPSGNTIYF	TGCGCCAGCAGCACAGAAGCCCCCTCTGGAAACACCATATATTTT	TRBV5-1	TRBJ1-3	-
CASSENSPNSPLHF	TGTGCCAGCAGTGAAAACAGCCCGAATTCACCCCTCCACTTT	TRBV2	TRBJ1-6	-
CASSLYLGSTFGETQYF	TGTGCCAGCAGCTTATATCTAGGCAGCACCTTCGGGGAGACCCAGTACTTC	TRBV11-2	TRBJ2-5	-
CAWTWGQGSKRDGYTF	TGTGCCTGGACCTGGGGACAGGGGTCCAAAAGGGATGGCTACACCTTC	TRBV30	TRBJ1-2	TRBD1
CASSSTGTGQPQHF	TGTGCCAGCAGTTCGACAGGGACGGGACAGCCCCAGCATTTT	TRBV27	TRBJ1-5	TRBD1
CASSAGEHYEQYF	TGTGCCAGCAGTGCGGGGGAACACTACGAGCAGTACTTC	TRBV7-2	TRBJ2-7	TRBD2
CASSLRGGRETQYF	TGTGCCAGCAGTTTAAGGGGGGGCCGAGAGACCCAGTACTTC	TRBV27	TRBJ2-5	-
CASSEGDRDDEQFF	TGTGCCAGCAGTGAAGGGGACAGGGATGATGAGCAGTTCTTC	TRBV25-1	TRBJ2-1	TRBD1
CASSVVSHTGELFF	TGTGCCAGCAGCGTAGTCAGTCACACCGGGGAGCTGTTTTTT	TRBV9	TRBJ2-2	-
CASSGAKRKAFF	TGTGCCAGCAGTGGAGCCAAAAGGAAGGCTTTCTTT	TRBV27	TRBJ1-1	-
CASSLSGGPVDEQFF	TGTGCCAGCAGCCTTAGCGGGGGGCCGGTAGATGAGCAGTTCTTC	TRBV4-2	TRBJ2-1	TRBD2